What follows is one TCR beta chain and its context. Primers included in the PCR were 60 Vbeta and 13 Jbeta primers. TCRdb's copy holds only in-frame clones and misses some; the assay was immunoSEQ multiplex PCR. The sample lists around 130,000 clones; around 70% were seen once. This specimen comes from a study of cytomegalovirus exposure and HLA in healthy donors. Material for sequencing was PBMCs. This clonotype originated in a man aged 25-40 years in good health and CMV-seronegative.

Written as DNA, the CDR3 is TGTGCCAGCAGAGTCTGGGAGCGGGACCAGAATGAGCAGTTCTTC. Translating it yields CASRVWERDQNEQFF. The chain joins TRBV6-1 to TRBJ2-1; 7 nucleotides align to TRBD2. The CDR3 contains 15 residues. The germline V gene has CDR1 MNHNS and CDR2 SASEGT. V was pared by 6 bases and J by 7 bases, with 12 bases of the junction left unmatched.